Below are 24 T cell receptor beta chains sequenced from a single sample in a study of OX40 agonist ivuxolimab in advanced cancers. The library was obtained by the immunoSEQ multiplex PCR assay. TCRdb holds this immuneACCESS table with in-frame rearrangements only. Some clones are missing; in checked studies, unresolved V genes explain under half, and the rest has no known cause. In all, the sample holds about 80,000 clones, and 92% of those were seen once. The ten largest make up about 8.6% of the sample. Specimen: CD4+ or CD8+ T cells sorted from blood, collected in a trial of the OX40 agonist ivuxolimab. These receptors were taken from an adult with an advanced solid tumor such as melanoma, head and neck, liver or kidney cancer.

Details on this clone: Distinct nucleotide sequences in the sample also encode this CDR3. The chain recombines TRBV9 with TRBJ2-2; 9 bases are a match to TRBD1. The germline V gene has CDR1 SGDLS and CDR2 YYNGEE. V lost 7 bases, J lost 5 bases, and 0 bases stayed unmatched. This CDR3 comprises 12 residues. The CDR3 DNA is TGTGCCAGCGGGACAGGGACCGGGGAGCTGTTTTTT. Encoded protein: CASGTGTGELFF.

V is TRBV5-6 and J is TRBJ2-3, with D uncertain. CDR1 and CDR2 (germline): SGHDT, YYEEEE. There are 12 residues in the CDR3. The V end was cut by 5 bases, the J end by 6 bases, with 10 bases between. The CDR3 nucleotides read TGTGCCAGCAGGGTTGGGGTGGATACGCAGTATTTT. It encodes CASRVGVDTQYF.

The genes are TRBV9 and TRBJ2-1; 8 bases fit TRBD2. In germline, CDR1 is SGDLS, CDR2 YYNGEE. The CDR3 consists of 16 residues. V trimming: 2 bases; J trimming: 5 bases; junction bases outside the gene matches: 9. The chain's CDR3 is CASSVDPRGGNNEQFF. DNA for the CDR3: TGTGCCAGCAGCGTGGACCCTCGCGGGGGGAACAATGAGCAGTTCTTC.

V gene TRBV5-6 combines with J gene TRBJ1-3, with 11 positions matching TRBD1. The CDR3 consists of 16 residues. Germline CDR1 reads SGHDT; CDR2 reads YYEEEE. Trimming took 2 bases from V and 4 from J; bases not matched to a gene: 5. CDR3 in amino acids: CASSLGQGAHGNTIYF. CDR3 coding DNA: TGTGCCAGCAGCTTAGGACAGGGGGCGCACGGAAACACCATATATTTT.

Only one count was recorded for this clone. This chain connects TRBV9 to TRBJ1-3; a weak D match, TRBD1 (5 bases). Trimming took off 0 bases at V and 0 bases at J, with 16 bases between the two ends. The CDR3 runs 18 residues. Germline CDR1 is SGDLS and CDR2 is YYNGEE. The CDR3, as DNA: TGTGCCAGCAGCGTAGACCACGGGACGGTGCCCTCTGGAAACACCATATATTTT. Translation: CASSVDHGTVPSGNTIYF.

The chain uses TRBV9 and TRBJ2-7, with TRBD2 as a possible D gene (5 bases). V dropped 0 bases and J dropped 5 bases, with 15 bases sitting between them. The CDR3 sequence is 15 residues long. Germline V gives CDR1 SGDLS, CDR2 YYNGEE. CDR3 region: CASSVVGIGADEQYF. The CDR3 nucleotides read TGTGCCAGCAGCGTAGTCGGGATAGGAGCGGACGAGCAGTACTTC.

The CDR3 spells CASSEAGAFWGYTF. In DNA, the CDR3 is TGTGCCAGCAGTGAAGCGGGGGCGTTTTGGGGCTACACCTTC. The chain carries TRBV6-1 and TRBJ1-2; a weak D match, TRBD1 (6 bases). Germline V gene lookup returns CDR1 MNHNS and CDR2 SASEGT. V was clipped by 0 bases and J by 8 bases, with 13 bases between them. This CDR3 region has 14 residues.

The chain's CDR3 is CATKAGAGETQYF. CDR3 DNA: TGTGCCACCAAAGCGGGGGCCGGGGAGACCCAGTACTTC. The V and J genes are TRBV28 and TRBJ2-5; TRBD2 matches 8 bases. The V gene's germline CDR1 is MDHEN and CDR2 SYDVKM. The CDR3 spans 13 residues. The J segment lost 5 bases and the V segment lost 10 bases, leaving 9 bases of the junction unmatched.

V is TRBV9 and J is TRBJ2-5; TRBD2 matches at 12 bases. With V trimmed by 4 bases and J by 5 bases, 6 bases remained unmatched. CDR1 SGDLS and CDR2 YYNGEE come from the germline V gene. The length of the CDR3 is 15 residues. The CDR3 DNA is TGTGCCAGCAGCCCAACCGGGACTAGCGGGGAGACCCAGTACTTC. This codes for CASSPTGTSGETQYF. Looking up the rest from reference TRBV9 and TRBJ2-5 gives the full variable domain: DSGVTQTPKHLITATGQRVTLRCSPRSGDLSVYWYQQSLDQGLQFLIQYYNGEERAKGNILERFSAQQFPDLHSELNLSSLELGDSALYFCASSPTGTSGETQYFGPGTRLLVL.

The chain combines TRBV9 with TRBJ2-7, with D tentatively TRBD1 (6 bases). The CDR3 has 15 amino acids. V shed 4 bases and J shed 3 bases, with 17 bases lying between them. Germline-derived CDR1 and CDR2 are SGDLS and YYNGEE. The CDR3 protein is CASSPDVQGFYEQYF. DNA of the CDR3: TGTGCCAGCAGCCCAGATGTACAGGGATTCTACGAGCAGTACTTC.

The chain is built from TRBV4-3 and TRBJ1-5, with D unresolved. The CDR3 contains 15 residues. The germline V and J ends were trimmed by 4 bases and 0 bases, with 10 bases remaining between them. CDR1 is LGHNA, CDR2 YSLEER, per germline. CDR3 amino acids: CASSPDGYSNQPQHF. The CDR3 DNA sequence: TGCGCCAGCAGCCCGGACGGTTATAGCAATCAGCCCCAGCATTTT.

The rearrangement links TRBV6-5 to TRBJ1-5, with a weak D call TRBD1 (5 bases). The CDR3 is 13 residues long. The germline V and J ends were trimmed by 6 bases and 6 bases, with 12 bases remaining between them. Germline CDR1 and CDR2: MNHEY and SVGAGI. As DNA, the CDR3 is TGTGCCAGCAGGCCGGGACTCACTCAGCCCCAGCATTTT. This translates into CASRPGLTQPQHF.

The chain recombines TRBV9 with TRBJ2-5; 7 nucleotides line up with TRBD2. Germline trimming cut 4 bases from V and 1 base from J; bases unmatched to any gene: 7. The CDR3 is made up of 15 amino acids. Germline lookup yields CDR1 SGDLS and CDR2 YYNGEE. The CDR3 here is CASSPLWGGQETQYF. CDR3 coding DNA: TGTGCCAGCAGCCCCCTATGGGGGGGCCAAGAGACCCAGTACTTC.

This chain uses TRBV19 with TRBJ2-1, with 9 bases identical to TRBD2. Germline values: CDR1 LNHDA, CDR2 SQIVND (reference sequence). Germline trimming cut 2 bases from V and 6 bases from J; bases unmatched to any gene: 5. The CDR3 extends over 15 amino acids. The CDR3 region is CASSISLAGINEQFF. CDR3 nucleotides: TGTGCCAGTAGTATAAGCCTAGCGGGGATCAATGAGCAGTTCTTC.

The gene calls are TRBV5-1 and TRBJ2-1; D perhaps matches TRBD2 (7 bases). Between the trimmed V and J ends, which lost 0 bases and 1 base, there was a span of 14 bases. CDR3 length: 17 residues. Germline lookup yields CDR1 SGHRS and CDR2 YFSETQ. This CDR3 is CASSLAGGGLSYNEQFF. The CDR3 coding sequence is TGCGCCAGCAGCTTGGCCGGCGGGGGCCTTTCCTACAATGAGCAGTTCTTC.

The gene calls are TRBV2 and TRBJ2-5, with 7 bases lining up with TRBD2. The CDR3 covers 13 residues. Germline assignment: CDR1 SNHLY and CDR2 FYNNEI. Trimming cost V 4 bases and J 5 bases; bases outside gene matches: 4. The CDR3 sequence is CASSGLASETQYF. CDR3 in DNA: TGTGCCAGCAGTGGACTAGCCTCGGAGACCCAGTACTTC.

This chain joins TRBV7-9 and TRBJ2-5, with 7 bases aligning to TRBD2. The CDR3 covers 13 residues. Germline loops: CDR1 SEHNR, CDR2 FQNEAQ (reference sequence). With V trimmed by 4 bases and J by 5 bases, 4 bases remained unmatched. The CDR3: CASSYGGTETQYF. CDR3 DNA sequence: TGTGCCAGCAGCTACGGGGGGACGGAGACCCAGTACTTC.

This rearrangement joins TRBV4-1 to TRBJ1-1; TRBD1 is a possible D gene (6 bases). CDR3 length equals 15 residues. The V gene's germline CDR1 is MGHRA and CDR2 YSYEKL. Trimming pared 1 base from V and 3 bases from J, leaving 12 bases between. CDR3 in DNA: TGCGCCAGCAGCCAAGCTCTTCAGGGGTACACTGAAGCTTTCTTT. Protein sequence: CASSQALQGYTEAFF.

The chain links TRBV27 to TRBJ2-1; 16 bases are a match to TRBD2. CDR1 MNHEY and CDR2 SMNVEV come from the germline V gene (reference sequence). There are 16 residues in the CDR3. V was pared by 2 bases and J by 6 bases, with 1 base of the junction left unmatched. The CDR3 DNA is TGTGCCAGCAGTTTAGGGACTAGCGGGGGGGCCAATGAGCAGTTCTTC. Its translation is CASSLGTSGGANEQFF.

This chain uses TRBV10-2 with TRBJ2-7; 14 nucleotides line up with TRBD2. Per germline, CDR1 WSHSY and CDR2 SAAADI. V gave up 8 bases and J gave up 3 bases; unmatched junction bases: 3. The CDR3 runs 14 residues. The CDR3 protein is CASLGLAGGYEQYF. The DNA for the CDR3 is TGCGCCAGCTTAGGACTAGCGGGGGGCTACGAGCAGTACTTC.

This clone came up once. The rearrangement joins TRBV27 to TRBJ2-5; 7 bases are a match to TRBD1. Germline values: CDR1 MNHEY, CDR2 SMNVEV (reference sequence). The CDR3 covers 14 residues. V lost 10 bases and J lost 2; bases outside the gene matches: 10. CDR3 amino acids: CATRDRSVQETQYF. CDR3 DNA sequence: TGTGCCACCCGGGACAGATCCGTTCAAGAGACCCAGTACTTC.

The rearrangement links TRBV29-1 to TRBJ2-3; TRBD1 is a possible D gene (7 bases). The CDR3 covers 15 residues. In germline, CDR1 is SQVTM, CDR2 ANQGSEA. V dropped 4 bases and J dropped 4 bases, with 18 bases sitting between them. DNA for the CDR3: TGCAGCGTTGTCTTGGAGGGGGCGAGCTCAGATACGCAGTATTTT. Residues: CSVVLEGASSDTQYF.

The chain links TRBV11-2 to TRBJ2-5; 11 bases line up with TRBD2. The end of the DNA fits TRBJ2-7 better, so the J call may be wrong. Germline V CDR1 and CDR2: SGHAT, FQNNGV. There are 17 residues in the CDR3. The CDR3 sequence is CASSLNWVAGGRNEQYF. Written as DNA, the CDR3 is TGTGCCAGCAGCTTAAATTGGGTAGCGGGGGGGAGAAACGAGCAGTACTTC.

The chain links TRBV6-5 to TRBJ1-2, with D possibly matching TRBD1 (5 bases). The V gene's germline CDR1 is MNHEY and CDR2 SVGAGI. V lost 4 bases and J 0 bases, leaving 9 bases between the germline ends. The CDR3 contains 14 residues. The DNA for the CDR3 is TGTGCCAGCAGTTTGTCAGGGCCTAACTATGGCTACACCTTC. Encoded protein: CASSLSGPNYGYTF.